Detailed here is one T cell receptor (beta chain). Its antigen is unknown. The sample holds no much larger clone one base away, and base qualities are not on file. Clipping removes 7 bases from V and 5 bases from J, with 7 as the unmatched junction base count. The germline V gene provides CDR1 SQVTM and CDR2 ANQGSEA. Including cysteine and phenylalanine, the CDR3 has 13 amino acids. The read is trimmed to its CDR3 DNA, 39 bases read in frame from base 1. In the paper's terms, the time point label means: patch test 2, 6 weeks after DPC sensitization. The treatment or condition label corresponds to: therapeutic diphenylcyclopropenone sensitization with weekly scalp DPC. At each patch-test visit, blood was drawn before the patch test was applied. Patients were eligible if aged 18 to 70, diagnosed with alopecia and judged suitable for DPC therapy, and pregnant patients were excluded. Total RNA was extracted from unfractionated whole blood that had been collected in Tempus Blood RNA tubes.

The data are from a study of human T cells and chemical hapten exposure (dated by TCRdb to the early 2020s). Background for the entire study: For sensitization, 2% DPC in acetone was applied to a roughly 2 cm by roughly 2 cm area of upper inner arm skin. Blood for TCR sequencing was provided by twenty-nine alopecia patients at one to four time points (pre-sensitization, 2, 6 and 24 weeks). Alopecia areata with under or over 50% scalp involvement, alopecia totalis and alopecia universalis were represented in the patient cohort, which was mostly female. Blood was sampled from patients pre-sensitization (week 0) and at 2, 6 and about 24 weeks after DPC sensitization. Peripheral blood TCR repertoire changes were tracked in vivo in alopecia patients during primary and secondary sensitization to the hapten diphenylcyclopropenone (DPC). Throughout the study period of around 25 weeks, patients also received therapeutic DPC doses to the scalp every week. Patch testing was performed on the upper back with Finn chambers containing 0.01% DPC, and the patch tests were scored after 6 days according to International Contact Dermatitis Research Group standards. Libraries were combined into a pool for sequencing, and differences in TCR yield between samples came mainly from small differences in library volumes within the pool.

Broader findings and caveats from the paper: Significantly more large CDR3 similarity clusters were formed by expanded TCRs than by pre-sensitization or healthy control sets, consistent with antigen-driven responses. The number of TCRs above 1 in 1000 frequency did not change with DPC sensitization; there was no evidence of global repertoire structure alterations. All patients had alopecia, a presumed autoimmune disease, so their immune response might differ from that of healthy individuals. Repeated subsampling changed both the strength of the expansion versus patch-test correlation and the threshold at which that correlation became significant. The number of PT1 expanded TCRs positively correlated with patch test score, significant at thresholds 8, 16 and 32 but not 4.

The protocol used for the library was RACE. The reads were generated on a NextSeq 500. During library preparation, unique molecular identifiers were attached to individual cDNA molecules so that TCRs could be counted quantitatively and reproducibly. Both TCR alpha and TCR beta chains were sequenced from each blood RNA sample. The study's own analysis went as follows. Samples had a median of 95,638 TCRs, with a range from about 23,224 to 750,000. The Decombinator software suite was used to annotate V, J and CDR3 in the TCR reads. Every sample was subsampled to the same number of TCRs (28,000) for the PS versus PT1 abundance plots. Expanded TCRs were defined as absent before sensitization and observed at least eight times at the 2-week time point. TCRdb itself trimmed the public reads at Q25 with fastp, ran MiXCR and retained productive beta chains. Each record represents a unique CDR3 protein, reported with the most common genes and DNA among its rows. In this record, the V and J calls reflect TCRdb's handling and not the investigators' own analysis. Recorded for this sample are 84,000 or so distinct CDR3 sequences; roughly 10% of them occurred a single time. Of the sample, about 2.5% is held by the ten largest clones.

Sequenced here: whole blood, sampled in connection with sensitization to the hapten diphenylcyclopropenone (DPC). The clonotype originates from a woman aged 30 to 39 with alopecia areata. Some clones in this sample may be carry-over from other donors' samples. The chain was built from TRBV29-1 and TRBJ2-1, and TRBD2 matches 8 of the central bases. The sequenced DNA is TGCAGCGCCCTCGGGGGGGCCAACAATGAGCAGTTCTTC. Its coded protein is CSALGGANNEQFF.